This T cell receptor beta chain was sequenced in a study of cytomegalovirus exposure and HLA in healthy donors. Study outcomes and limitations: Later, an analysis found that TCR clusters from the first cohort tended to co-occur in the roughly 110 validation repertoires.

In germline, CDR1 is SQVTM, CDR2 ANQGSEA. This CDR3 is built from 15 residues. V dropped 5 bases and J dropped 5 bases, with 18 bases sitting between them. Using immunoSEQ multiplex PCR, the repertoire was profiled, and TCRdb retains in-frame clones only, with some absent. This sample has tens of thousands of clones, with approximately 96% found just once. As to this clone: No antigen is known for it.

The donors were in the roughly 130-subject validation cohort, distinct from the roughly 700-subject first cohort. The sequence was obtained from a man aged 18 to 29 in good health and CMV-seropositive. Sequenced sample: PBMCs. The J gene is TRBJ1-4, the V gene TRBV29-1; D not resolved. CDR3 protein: CSVSLLVGWNEKLFF. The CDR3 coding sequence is TGCAGCGTTTCCCTATTGGTTGGTTGGAATGAAAAACTGTTTTTT. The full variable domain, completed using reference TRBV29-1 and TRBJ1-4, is SAVISQKPSRDICQRGTSLTIQCQVDSQVTMMFWYRQQPGQSLTLIATANQGSEATYESGFVIDKFPISRPNLTFSTLTVSNMSPEDSSIYLCSVSLLVGWNEKLFFGSGTQLSVL.